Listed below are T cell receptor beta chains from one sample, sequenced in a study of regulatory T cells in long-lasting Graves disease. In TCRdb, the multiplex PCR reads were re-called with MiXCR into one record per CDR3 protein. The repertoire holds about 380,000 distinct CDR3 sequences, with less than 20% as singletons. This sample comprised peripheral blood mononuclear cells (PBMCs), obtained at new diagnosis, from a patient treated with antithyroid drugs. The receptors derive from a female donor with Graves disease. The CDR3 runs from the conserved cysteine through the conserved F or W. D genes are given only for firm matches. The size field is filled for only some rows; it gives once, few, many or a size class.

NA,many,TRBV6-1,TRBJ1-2,CASSEFGTSDGYTF,TGTGCCAGCAGTGAATTTGGGACTAGTGATGGCTACACCTTC
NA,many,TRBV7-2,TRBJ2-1,CASSLGAQYNEQFF,TGTGCCAGCAGCTTAGGGGCTCAATACAATGAGCAGTTCTTC
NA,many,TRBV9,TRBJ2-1,CASSFQARSSYNEQFF,TGTGCCAGCAGCTTCCAAGCGAGGAGCTCCTACAATGAGCAGTTCTTC
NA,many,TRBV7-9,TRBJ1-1,CASSPWGVDTEAFF,TGTGCCAGCAGCCCTTGGGGGGTGGACACTGAAGCTTTCTTT
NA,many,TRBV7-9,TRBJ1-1,CASSLSGTFGTEAFF,TGTGCCAGCAGCTTATCCGGGACCTTCGGGACTGAAGCTTTCTTT
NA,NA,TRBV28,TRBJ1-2,CASRGGGSYYSYTF,TGTGCCAGCAGGGGCGGGGGTTCGTACTATAGCTACACCTTC
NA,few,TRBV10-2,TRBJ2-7,CASSESRRGWQYF,TGCGCCAGCAGTGAGTCGCGAAGGGGGTGGCAGTACTTC
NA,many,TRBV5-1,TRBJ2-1,CASSLSYNEQFF,TGTGCCAGCAGTTTAAGTTACAATGAGCAGTTCTTC
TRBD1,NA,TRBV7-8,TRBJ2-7,CASSLARGTGVRFYEQYF,TGTGCCAGCAGCTTAGCGAGAGGGACAGGGGTGAGGTTCTACGAGCAGTACTTC
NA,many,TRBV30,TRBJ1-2,CASSLDATYGYTF,TGTGCCTCTAGCCTGGACGCCACCTATGGCTACACCTTC